This TCR beta chain was identified during a study of early T cells in non-severe SARS-CoV-2 infection. The sample holds a few counts of this clonotype. CDR1 and CDR2 from the germline V gene are SQVTM and ANQGSEA. The CDR3 has 14 residues. V lost 7 bases, J lost 0 bases, and 15 bases lay in between. TCRdb ran MiXCR on the 5' RACE reads and lists one entry per CDR3 protein. The sample records 80,000 or so distinct CDR3 sequences, 15% to 17% being singletons. The chain carries TRBV29-1 and TRBJ1-1, with a tentative D call TRBD1 (5 bases). Input material: whole blood. This receptor was taken from an adult who was a healthcare worker with PCR-confirmed SARS-CoV-2 infection or an uninfected control (not recorded which). The DNA for the CDR3 is TGCAGCGCCCGGAAAGGGGCTTTGAACACTGAAGCTTTCTTT. Translating it yields CSARKGALNTEAFF.